This record concerns one T cell receptor (beta chain) sequence. This sample was included in a study of T cell responses to AZD1222 COVID-19 vaccine. The CDR3 covers 14 residues. Sequenced by immunoSEQ multiplex PCR; TCRdb stores in-frame clones only, minus some. The sample carries 160,000 or so clones, approximately 90% recorded once. Sequenced material: peripheral blood, taken 28 days after the second AZD1222 dose. The clonotype originates from an adult who received the AZD1222 COVID-19 vaccine. This sequence joins TRBV21-1 and TRBJ1-2. TRBV21-1 is deemed a pseudogene. The CDR3 DNA is TGTGCCAGCAGCCCACTAGGGGGGAGGATTGGCTACACCTTC. Translation gives CASSPLGGRIGYTF.